Here is one TCR beta chain with its context. Its antigen is still unknown. This record comes from a study of cytomegalovirus exposure and HLA in healthy donors. The V gene's germline CDR1 is MNHEY and CDR2 SMNVEV (reference sequence). The length of the CDR3 is 14 residues. The V and J ends lost 5 bases and 3 bases, in that order; junction bases with no gene match: 4. Study-wide results and caveats: TCR beta V- and J-gene trimming, according to a later analysis, was linked to a missense DCLRE1C variant. TCR beta chains associated with HLA were, in a later analysis, more clonally expanded than equally common others.

With 60 Vbeta and 13 Jbeta primers, the PCR was carried out. Method: immunoSEQ multiplex PCR; TCRdb's copy keeps in-frame clones and lacks some. Of about 120,000 clones listed, 81% are singletons. The TCR was taken from a woman between 25 and 40 years old in good health and CMV-seronegative. V and J are TRBV27 and TRBJ2-1; 7 bases map to TRBD2. The sample consisted of PBMCs. CDR3 DNA sequence: TGTGCCAGCAGTCCGAGCGGGAACTACAATGAGCAGTTCTTC. Amino acid sequence: CASSPSGNYNEQFF.